This record covers a single T cell receptor (beta chain). The data stem from a study of siplizumab effects on memory and regulatory T cells. Sequenced by immunoSEQ multiplex PCR; TCRdb stores in-frame clones only, minus some. The data contain tens of thousands of clones, 94% of them singletons. The CDR3 spans 16 residues. The germline V and J ends were trimmed by 3 bases and 6 bases, with 15 bases remaining between them. Germline lookup yields CDR1 LNHDA and CDR2 SQIVND (reference sequence). This rearrangement joins TRBV19 to TRBJ1-6; D perhaps matches TRBD1 (5 bases). The sample consisted of non-Treg CD4+ T cells sorted from blood. The TCR originated in a human donor in good health. CDR3 sequence (DNA): TGTGCCAGTAGTATTAGAGGCAGGGAGGGTAATTCACCCCTCCACTTT. Its protein is CASSIRGREGNSPLHF.